This entry describes one T cell receptor beta chain. The sample is drawn from a study of cytomegalovirus exposure and HLA in healthy donors. Some clones are missing from TCRdb's copy, which holds only in-frame ones; the method was immunoSEQ multiplex PCR. The repertoire holds roughly 130,000 clones, with 84% as singletons. The clonotype originates from a woman aged 25 to 39 in good health and CMV-seronegative. The sample was PBMCs.

CDR3 in DNA: TGTGCCAGCAGCAACACCCACGAGCAGTACTTC. It translates to CASSNTHEQYF. The rearrangement joins TRBV6-5 to TRBJ2-7; no clear D. This CDR3 is 11 amino acids long. V was pared by 6 bases and J by 5 bases, with 8 bases between. Germline assignment: CDR1 MNHEY and CDR2 SVGAGI.